This TCR beta chain is drawn from a study of cytomegalovirus exposure and HLA in healthy donors. Study-level points and caveats: Available immune exposure information was restricted to CMV serostatus only. The authors later found HLA-associated TCR beta chains more clonally expanded than equally common others. Productive status was seen about 90% or about 30% of the time for most TCR beta V segments in an earlier analysis.

As for this clone: What it binds is unknown.

Use of 60 Vbeta and 13 Jbeta primers characterized the PCR. Profiling relied on immunoSEQ multiplex PCR, and the TCRdb table lists in-frame clones only, not all of them. The profile shows about 220,000 clones, approximately 83% of them singletons. CDR3 length: 17 amino acids. Per germline, CDR1 SGHVS and CDR2 FQNEAQ. Trimming removed 4 bases from V and 3 bases from J, with 19 bases in between. V gene TRBV7-8 combines with J gene TRBJ2-1; D possibly corresponds to TRBD1 (6 bases). The sequence came from a boy aged 2-15 years in good health and CMV-seronegative. Sequencing input: PBMCs. The CDR3 bases are TGTGCCAGCAGCTCCTACCTCCGGGACACCCGCTACAATGAGCAGTTCTTC. Amino acid sequence: CASSSYLRDTRYNEQFF.